This T cell receptor (beta chain) came from a study of STAT5B mutations in CD4+ large granular lymphocyte leukemia (dated by TCRdb to between 2020 and 2023). Regarding the study in general: Among the healthy controls, the CDR3 'QG' motif was associated with a particular HLA allele. The study compared the TCRbeta repertoires of patients with CD4+ T-cell large granular lymphocyte leukemia against the TCRbeta repertoires of healthy blood donors. Flow cytometry on FACSCanto II or FACSVerse confirmed that purified fractions exceeded 95% purity among lymphocytes.

The immunoSEQ assay at survey resolution was used to sequence TCRbeta rearrangements from genomic DNA. The paper's data handling went like this. In the TCR sequencing data, the lowest productive clonotype frequency that could be detected was 2.59 x 10-5. Only productive TCRbeta rearrangements, defined as complete and in-frame sequences, were included in the analyses. The clonality of each sample was calculated as Simpson clonality in the immunoSEQ Analyzer version 3.0. Clones were categorized by frequency as very rare, small, medium, large (1-20%) or hyperexpanded (>20%). Generation probabilities were estimated with OLGA 1.2.3, V-gene circos plots were made with VDJtools, specificities were looked up in VDJdb, and CDR3 motifs were identified with GLIPH. The clones in this table, taken by TCRdb from immuneACCESS, are in-frame only. Not every clone is retained; where verified, under half of the shortfall comes from an unresolved V gene, and the cause of the rest is unknown. That table supplies the V and J calls and clone size; D and trimming were determined from the DNA. This sample holds about 38,000 clones; about 81% were observed only once. Together, the top ten hold around 0.5% of the sample.

Healthy controls were roughly 37 blood donors whose buffy coats came from the Finnish Red Cross blood service. All TCR-sequenced material derived from peripheral blood: patient blood samples and healthy donor buffy coats. Ficoll-Hypaque gradient centrifugation was used to isolate peripheral blood mononuclear cells. CD4+ cells were magnetically purified from the buffy coats of healthy controls. Genomic DNA was extracted with the Gentra Puregene Cell and Tissue kit and quantified on a Qubit 2.0 fluorometer. Beyond this particular receptor, the publication reports: Greater clonality appeared to be present in CD4-sorted patient repertoires than in healthy CD4+ repertoires, and the difference was retained after the putative leukemic clones were removed. The data were not HLA-matched, and the higher clonality in CD4+ T-LGLL than in CD8+ T-LGLL could be due to the relatively small sample size. TRBV06-family usage was enriched among the top patient clones (8/27) compared with healthy controls (2/35). The main leukemic clonotypes were found to be private to each patient, although around 26% of the main leukemic clonotypes were detected at low frequency in the non-leukemic repertoires of other patients.

CDR1 and CDR2, looked up from the germline V gene, are SGHTA and FQGNSA. Measured from the cysteine to the phenylalanine, the CDR3 is 14 residues long. Left in the record is the CDR3 DNA by itself, 42 bases read in frame from the first base. V was cut back by 5 bases and J by 1 base, leaving a gap of 12 bases between them. Details on this clone: It has no known antigen specificity. No much larger clone is present one base from it, and per-base qualities are unavailable.

The material sequenced was CD4+ T cells from blood buffy coats. This sequence was found in a human donor in good health. The chain is encoded by TRBV7-2 joined to TRBJ2-7; possibly the D gene is TRBD2, per 5 matching bases. The CDR3 reads as follows: CASSQRTRSYEQYF. The bases are TGTGCCAGCAGCCAACGGACTCGATCCTACGAGCAGTACTTC.